This TCR beta chain derives from a study of glioma-infiltrating T cells after dendritic cell vaccination. Clones were sequenced by immunoSEQ multiplex PCR, and TCRdb holds only the in-frame ones, with some missing. The table shows over 90,000 clones, with 75% to 85% occurring only once. Germline V CDR1 and CDR2: GTSNPN, SVGIG (reference sequence). The CDR3 spans 10 residues. Deletions cut 8 bases from V and 4 bases from J, with 9 bases between. J is TRBJ2-7 and V is TRBV30; D may be TRBD1 (6 bases). The material sequenced was blood, taken before dendritic cell vaccination. The TCR originated in a human donor with glioblastoma. CDR3 bases: TGTGCCGCAGGACAGTACGAGCAGTACTTC. Protein product: CAAGQYEQYF.